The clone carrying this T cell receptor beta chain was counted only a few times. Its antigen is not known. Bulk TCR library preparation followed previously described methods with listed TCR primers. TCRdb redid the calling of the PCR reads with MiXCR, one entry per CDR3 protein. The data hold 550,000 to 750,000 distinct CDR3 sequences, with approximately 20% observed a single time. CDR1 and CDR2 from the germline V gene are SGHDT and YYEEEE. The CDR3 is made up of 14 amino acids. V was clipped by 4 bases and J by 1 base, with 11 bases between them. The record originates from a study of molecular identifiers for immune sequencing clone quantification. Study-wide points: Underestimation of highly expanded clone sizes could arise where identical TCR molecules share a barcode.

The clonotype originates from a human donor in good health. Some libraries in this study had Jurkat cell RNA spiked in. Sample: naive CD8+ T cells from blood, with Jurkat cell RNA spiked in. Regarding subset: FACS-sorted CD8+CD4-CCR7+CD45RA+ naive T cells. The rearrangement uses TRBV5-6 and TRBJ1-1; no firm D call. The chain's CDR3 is CASSTGYSNTEAFF. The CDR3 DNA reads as TGTGCCAGCAGCACCGGCTACTCGAACACTGAAGCTTTCTTT.